Ten or more counts support the clone carrying this T cell receptor beta chain. The CDR3 spans 14 residues. The germline V gene encodes CDR1 LNHNV and CDR2 YYDKDF (reference sequence). Trimming cost V 3 bases and J 1 base, with 9 bases left between them. TCRbeta library preparation incorporated unique molecular identifiers. TCRdb re-analysed the PCR reads in MiXCR, keeping a single row per CDR3 protein. The data hold 500,000 or so distinct CDR3 sequences, with roughly an eighth observed a single time. This entry belongs to a study of T-cell reconstitution after alpha-beta-depleted transplantation in children.

This rearrangement joins TRBV15 to TRBJ2-5; the D gene is possibly TRBD1 (6 bases). This clonotype was obtained from a female patient aged 2-15 years who had a stem cell transplant for aplastic anemia, so the T cells may come from the graft donor. This sample comprised PBMCs, mostly from graft donor cells, obtained 180 days after TCRalphabeta/CD19-depleted stem cell transplant. The CDR3 DNA reads as TGTGCCACCAGCAGCCTACAGGGCCAAGAGACCCAGTACTTC. Translated, it gives CATSSLQGQETQYF.